The 12 T cell receptor beta chains in this list originate from one sample, sequenced in a study of identical twins. A single record per CDR3 protein comes from TCRdb applying MiXCR to the 5' RACE reads. Among some 500,000 distinct CDR3 sequences listed, roughly an eighth were seen once. These records were also assigned to another study, of yellow fever vaccine responses in identical twins.

The sequenced material came from CD4+ T cells sorted from blood. These receptor sequences come from a woman younger than 30 in good health.

In this sample, this clonotype turned up many times. The chain has TRBV7-9 and TRBJ2-7; the match to TRBD1 covers 7 bases. The V segment lost 6 bases and the J segment 6 bases; nucleotides outside the gene matches: 11. The germline V gene has CDR1 SEHNR and CDR2 FQNEAQ (reference sequence). The CDR3 runs to 14 residues. The DNA for the CDR3 is TGTGCCAGCAGAGGTTGGGACAGCTTCTCCGAGCAGTACTTC. Encoded protein: CASRGWDSFSEQYF.

There are many counts of this clonotype. CDR3 amino acids: CSAPAGTSGRLDGELFF. CDR3 nucleotides: TGCAGTGCGCCTGCCGGGACTAGCGGGAGACTGGACGGGGAGCTGTTTTTT. The chain employs TRBV20-1 and TRBJ2-2; 14 bases line up with TRBD2. J was trimmed by 7 bases and V by 6 bases; bases with no gene match: 13. Germline loops: CDR1 DFQATT, CDR2 SNEGSKA (reference sequence). The CDR3 sequence is 17 residues long.

The V gene is TRBV28, the J gene TRBJ2-7, with TRBD2 matching 9 bases. V was clipped by 6 bases and J by 1 base; unmatched bases: 10. CDR1 is MDHEN and CDR2 is SYDVKM in the germline V gene. The CDR3 length is 16 residues. CDR3 in DNA: TGTGCCAGCAGCTCCCCGGGCGGGAGGGGTTCCTACGAGCAGTACTTC. Translation: CASSSPGGRGSYEQYF.

This clonotype was seen a handful of times. This chain links TRBV10-2 with TRBJ2-3; possible D gene TRBD2, 5 bases. The CDR3 runs 15 residues. The germline V gene has CDR1 WSHSY and CDR2 SAAADI. The V gene lost 4 bases and the J gene lost 2 bases, with 13 bases spanning the gap. In nucleotides, the CDR3 is TGCGCCAGCAGTGGGAGCGGACCCACCACAGATACGCAGTATTTT. It encodes CASSGSGPTTDTQYF.

The chain couples TRBV18 to TRBJ2-1, with TRBD2 matching over 8 bases. V gave up 6 bases and J gave up 6 bases; unmatched junction bases: 13. This CDR3 has 16 amino acids. From germline, CDR1 is KGHSH and CDR2 LQKENI. The CDR3 sequence: CASSPSGSVRANEQFF. Written as DNA, the CDR3 is TGTGCCAGCTCCCCGAGCGGGAGTGTGCGTGCCAATGAGCAGTTCTTC.

This clonotype was picked up a small number of times. V is TRBV29-1 and J is TRBJ2-2; weak D call: TRBD1 (6 bases). Germline V lookup: CDR1 SQVTM, CDR2 ANQGSEA. The CDR3 length is 13 residues. Trimming shortened V by 7 bases and J by 4 bases, and 13 bases separated the two germline ends. The chain's CDR3 is CSGTDPGTGELFF. The CDR3 nucleotides are TGCAGCGGGACAGATCCGGGCACCGGGGAGCTGTTTTTT.

The chain uses TRBV2 and TRBJ2-7; 9 positions agree with TRBD2. CDR3 length: 14 residues. The V and J ends lost 5 bases and 6 bases, in that order; junction bases with no gene match: 8. From germline, CDR1 is SNHLY and CDR2 FYNNEI. The CDR3 spells CASSSGTSFGEQYF. CDR3 bases: TGTGCCAGCAGTTCCGGGACTAGCTTTGGCGAGCAGTACTTC.

The table lists this clonotype with a few counts. The chain joins TRBV5-1 to TRBJ2-7; possibly TRBD1 for D (6 bases). V lost 4 bases and J 5 bases, leaving 16 bases between the germline ends. The CDR3 has 14 amino acids. Germline CDR1 reads SGHRS; CDR2 reads YFSETQ. The CDR3 loop reads CASSIYRDSNEQYF. CDR3 nucleotides: TGCGCCAGCAGCATCTACAGGGATAGTAACGAGCAGTACTTC.

The chain combines TRBV2 with TRBJ1-2, with a weak D call TRBD1 (5 bases). The CDR3 has 13 amino acids. V dropped 3 bases and J dropped 2 bases, with 7 bases sitting between them. Germline CDR1 is SNHLY and CDR2 is FYNNEI. The chain's CDR3 is CASSETANYGYTF. For the CDR3, the DNA is TGTGCCAGCAGTGAGACAGCCAACTATGGCTACACCTTC.

A few counts support this clonotype. V gene TRBV7-8 combines with J gene TRBJ2-7; TRBD1 agrees at 10 bases. The CDR3 spans 17 residues. J was trimmed by 4 bases and V by 5 bases; bases with no gene match: 14. CDR1 is SGHVS and CDR2 is FQNEAQ in the germline V gene. DNA of the CDR3: TGTGCCAGCAGCCCAGACAGGGGGCTAGCAAAGATTTACGAGCAGTACTTC. Translation: CASSPDRGLAKIYEQYF.

This chain joins TRBV20-1 and TRBJ2-7, with 9 nucleotides matching TRBD1. Germline trimming cut 5 bases from V and 4 bases from J; bases unmatched to any gene: 6. Germline V gives CDR1 DFQATT, CDR2 SNEGSKA (reference sequence). The CDR3 is 13 amino acids. The CDR3 DNA is TGCAGTGCTCCCGGGACAGGGATTTACGAGCAGTACTTC. This sequence encodes CSAPGTGIYEQYF.

This clonotype came up a few times. The chain has TRBV3-1 and TRBJ2-1; 8 bases map to TRBD1. The CDR3 length is 16 residues. The J segment lost 5 bases and the V segment lost 0 bases, leaving 6 bases of the junction unmatched. Germline V lookup: CDR1 LGHDT, CDR2 YNNKEL (reference sequence). The CDR3 nucleotides are TGTGCCAGCAGCCAAGATTACGGACAGGGAAACAATGAGCAGTTCTTC. Its protein product is CASSQDYGQGNNEQFF.